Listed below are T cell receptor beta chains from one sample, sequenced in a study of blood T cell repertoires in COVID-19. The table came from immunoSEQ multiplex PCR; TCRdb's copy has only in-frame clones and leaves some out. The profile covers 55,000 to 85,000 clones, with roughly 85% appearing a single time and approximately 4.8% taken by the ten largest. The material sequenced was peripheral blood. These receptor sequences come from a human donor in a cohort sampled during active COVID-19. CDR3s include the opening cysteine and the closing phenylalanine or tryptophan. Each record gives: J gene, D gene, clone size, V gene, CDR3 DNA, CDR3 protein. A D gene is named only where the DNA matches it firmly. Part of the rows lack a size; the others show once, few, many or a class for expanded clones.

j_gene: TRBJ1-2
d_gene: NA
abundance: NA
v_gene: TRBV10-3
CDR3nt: TGTGCCATCAGTGAGGGTGGGGCAGCTAACTATGGCTACACCTTC
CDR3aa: CAISEGGAANYGYTF

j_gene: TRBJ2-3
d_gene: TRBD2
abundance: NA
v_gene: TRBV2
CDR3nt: TGTGCCAGCAGTGAAGGCCCTACGGGAGGGCGTACAGATACGCAGTATTTT
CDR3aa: CASSEGPTGGRTDTQYF

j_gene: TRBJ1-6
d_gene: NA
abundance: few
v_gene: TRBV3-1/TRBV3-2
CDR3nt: TGTGCCAGCAGCCAAGGGGAGTCCTATAATTCACCCCTCCACTTT
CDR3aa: CASSQGESYNSPLHF

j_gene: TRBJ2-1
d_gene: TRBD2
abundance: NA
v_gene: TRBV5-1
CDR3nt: TGCGCCAGCAGCTCCGCTGAAGCGGGGGGCGTTGACAATGAGCAGTTCTTC
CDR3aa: CASSSAEAGGVDNEQFF

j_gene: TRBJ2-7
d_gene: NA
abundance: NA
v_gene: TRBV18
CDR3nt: TGTGCCAGCTCACCACCGAGGAAAGGGGAGGACCCCTACGAGCAGTACTTC
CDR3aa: CASSPPRKGEDPYEQYF

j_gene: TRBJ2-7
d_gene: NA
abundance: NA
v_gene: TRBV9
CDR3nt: TGTGCCAGCAGCGTAGAGGCTAGCGAGGACTACGAGCAGTACTTC
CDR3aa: CASSVEASEDYEQYF

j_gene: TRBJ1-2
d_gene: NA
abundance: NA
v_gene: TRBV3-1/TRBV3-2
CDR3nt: TGTGCCAGCAGCCAAGATCTAAACAGCTATGGCTACACCTTC
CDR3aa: CASSQDLNSYGYTF

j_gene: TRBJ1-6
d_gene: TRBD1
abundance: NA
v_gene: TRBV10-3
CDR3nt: TGTGCCATCTCGACAGGGACGGCCCGGACGGCCAATTCACCCCTCCACTTT
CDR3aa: CAISTGTARTANSPLHF

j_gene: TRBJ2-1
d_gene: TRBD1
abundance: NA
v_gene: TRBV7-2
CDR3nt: TGTGCCAGCAGCTCATCAGGGGGCGAGCAGTTCTTC
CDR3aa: CASSSSGGEQFF

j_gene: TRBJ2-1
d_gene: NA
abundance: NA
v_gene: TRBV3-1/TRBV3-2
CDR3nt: TGTGCCAGCAGCCCCAGCGAGCCTGACAGAAAGTTCTTC
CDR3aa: CASSPSEPDRKFF

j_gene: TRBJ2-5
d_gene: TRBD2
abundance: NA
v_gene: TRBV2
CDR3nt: TGTGCCAGCAGTGGGACTAGCGGGGGGGAAGAGACCCAGTACTTC
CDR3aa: CASSGTSGGEETQYF

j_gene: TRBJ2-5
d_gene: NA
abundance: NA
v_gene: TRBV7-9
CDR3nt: TGTGCCAGCAGCTTAGCAGGGGTTGGAGAGACCCAGTACTTC
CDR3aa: CASSLAGVGETQYF

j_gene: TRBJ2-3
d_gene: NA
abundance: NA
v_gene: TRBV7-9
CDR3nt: TGTGCCAGCAGCCCGGGGATATCAACGGATACGCAGTATTTT
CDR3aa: CASSPGISTDTQYF

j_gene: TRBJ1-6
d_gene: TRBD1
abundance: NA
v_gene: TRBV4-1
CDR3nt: TGCGCCAGCAGCCAACCCGGACAGGGTTTTTTCTTT
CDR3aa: CASSQPGQGFFF

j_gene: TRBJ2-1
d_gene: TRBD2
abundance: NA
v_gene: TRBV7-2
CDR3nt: TGTGCCAGCAGCTTATGGTCTAGCGGTACCTACAATGAGCAGTTCTTC
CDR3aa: CASSLWSSGTYNEQFF

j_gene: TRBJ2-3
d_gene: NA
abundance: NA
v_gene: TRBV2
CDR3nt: TGTGCCAGCAGTCAAAAGACTAGCACAGATACGCAGTATTTT
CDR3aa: CASSQKTSTDTQYF

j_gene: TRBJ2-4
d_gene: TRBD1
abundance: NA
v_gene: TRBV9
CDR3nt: TGTGCCAGCAGCGTAGAGGCAGGGGGCGGAACCAAAAACATTCAGTACTTC
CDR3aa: CASSVEAGGGTKNIQYF

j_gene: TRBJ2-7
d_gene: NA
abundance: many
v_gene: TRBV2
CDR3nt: TGTGCCAGCAGTGGGAGGATACTGAGCTCCTACGAGCAGTACTTC
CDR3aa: CASSGRILSSYEQYF